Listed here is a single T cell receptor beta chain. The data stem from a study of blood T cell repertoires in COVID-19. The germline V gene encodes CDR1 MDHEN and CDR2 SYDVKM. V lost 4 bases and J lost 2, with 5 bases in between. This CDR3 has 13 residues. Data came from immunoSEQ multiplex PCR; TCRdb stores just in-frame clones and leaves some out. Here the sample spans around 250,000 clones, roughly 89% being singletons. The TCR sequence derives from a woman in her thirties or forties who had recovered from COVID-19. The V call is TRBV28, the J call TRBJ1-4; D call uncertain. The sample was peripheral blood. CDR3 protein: CASSSGTNEKLFF. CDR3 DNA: TGTGCCAGCAGTTCCGGGACTAATGAAAAACTGTTTTTT. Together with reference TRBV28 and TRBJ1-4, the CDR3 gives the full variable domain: DVKVTQSSRYLVKRTGEKVFLECVQDMDHENMFWYRQDPGLGLRLIYFSYDVKMKEKGDIPEGYSVSREKKERFSLILESASTNQTSMYLCASSSGTNEKLFFGSGTQLSVL.